This TCR beta chain was documented in a study of cytomegalovirus exposure and HLA in healthy donors. Overall study: There were under 140 million unique TCR beta sequences, drawn from 150 million to 200 million T cells, in an earlier analysis. Notes on the study in general: Most of the TCR beta V segments (in an earlier analysis) were productive either about 87% or about 30% of the time. TCR beta sequences reportedly predicted most subjects' HLA-A and HLA-B alleles accurately. A missense variant in DCLRE1C was later tied to TCR beta V- and J-gene trimming.

The primer mix had 60 Vbeta and 13 Jbeta primers. Profiled with immunoSEQ multiplex PCR; TCRdb holds only in-frame clones, not every one. The top ten hold more than 1.5% of the sample, which has 110,000 or so clones, approximately 75% seen once. V was pared by 5 bases and J by 4 bases, with 15 bases between. This CDR3 is 14 amino acids long. CDR1 is MNHEY and CDR2 is SVGAGI in the germline V gene. In the case of this clone: Its antigen remains unidentified.

The receptor's source is a man between 35 and 55 years old in good health and CMV-seronegative. The sequenced sample was PBMCs. The rearrangement joins TRBV6-5 to TRBJ2-7; tentative D call: TRBD1 (6 bases). CDR3 sequence reads: CASSTQGRKYEQYF. For the CDR3, the DNA is TGTGCCAGCAGTACCCAGGGGAGAAAGTACGAGCAGTACTTC.